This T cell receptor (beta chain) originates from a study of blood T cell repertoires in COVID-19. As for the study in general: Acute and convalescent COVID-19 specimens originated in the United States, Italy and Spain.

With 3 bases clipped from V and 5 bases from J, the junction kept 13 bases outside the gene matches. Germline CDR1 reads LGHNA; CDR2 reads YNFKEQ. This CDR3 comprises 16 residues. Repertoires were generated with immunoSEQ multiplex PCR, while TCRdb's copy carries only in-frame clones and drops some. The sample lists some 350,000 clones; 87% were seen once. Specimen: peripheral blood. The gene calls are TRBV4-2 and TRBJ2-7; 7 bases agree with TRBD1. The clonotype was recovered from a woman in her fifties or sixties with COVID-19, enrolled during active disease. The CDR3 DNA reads TGTGCCAGCAGCCAGCTGGGACAGAGCTACGGGGACGAGCAGTACTTC. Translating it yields CASSQLGQSYGDEQYF.